The rows below give T cell receptor beta chains drawn from one sample of a study of T cells in localized non-small cell lung cancer. TCRdb keeps only in-frame clones here, not all; method: immunoSEQ multiplex PCR. The table has about 24,000 clones, 88% seen once. Specimen: peripheral blood mononuclear cells, collected before any cancer treatment. Every receptor here comes from a woman aged 40-69 years with stage III lung adenocarcinoma. Each CDR3 is given with its conserved first and last residue. D genes are given only for firm matches. A row's size may be missing; if present it is once, few, many or a size class.

V	size	D	CDR3
TRBV7-2	.	TRBD2	CASSSGLAGTNTGELFF
TRBV5-1	.	TRBD2	CASSSTRLAGGNEQFF
TRBV7-2	.	TRBD1	CASSRDRGGNTIYF
TRBV29-1	.	.	CSVEERGGPGVSGAQYF
TRBV2	.	.	CASSELDPKAGEQYF
TRBV9	.	.	CASSVGLGALGTEAFF
TRBV4-2	few	TRBD2	CASSQDGGAADEQFF
TRBV9	.	.	CASSVGQSNEKLFF
TRBV7-8	.	.	CASSPNNQPQHF
TRBV19	.	TRBD2	CASSGLGQETQYF
TRBV27	.	.	CASSLDGITDTGELFF
TRBV18	.	TRBD2	CASSPRLAGKGETQYF
TRBV2	.	.	CATRGGGSYEQYF
TRBV2	.	TRBD1	CASREDRVGTGELFF
TRBV2	once	TRBD2	CASSEVRGVAGANVLTF
TRBV6-1	few	.	CASSLQVGAEKLFF
TRBV18	.	.	CASSPEGNTEAFF
TRBV2	.	.	CASSWVGNTEAFF
TRBV6-1	.	TRBD2	CASSGLAGVGEQYF
TRBV19	.	.	CASSKQALSGANVLTF
TRBV20-1	.	.	CSARVNTEAFF
TRBV6-1	.	.	CASRRMNTEAFF
TRBV7-2	.	TRBD1	CASSARQGANEKLFF
TRBV4-2	.	.	CASSRGADSLEAFF
TRBV4-2	.	TRBD1	CASSRDRVRGNTIYF
TRBV7-8	.	.	CASSARDGANYGYTF
TRBV5-4	once	.	CASSQGHKPYEQYF
TRBV27	.	TRBD1	CASSSGQGDGAKNIQYF
TRBV19	.	.	CASSIRRNTEAFF
TRBV27	.	TRBD1	CARGDRPYSNQPQHF
TRBV29-1	once	TRBD2	CSAEGLAGGEQFF
TRBV7-9	.	.	CASSLGGVLAKNIQYF
TRBV5-4	.	TRBD2	CASSLGASSGGTDTQYF
TRBV6-1	.	TRBD1	CASSERTGTYEQYF
TRBV4-3	.	TRBD2	CASSQEAKRGNNEQFF
TRBV27	once	.	CASSFTGRRVAFF
TRBV7-2	.	TRBD2	CASSLAGRRETQYF
TRBV19	.	.	CASSITPDQPQHF
TRBV18	.	.	CASSLQAYNEQFF
TRBV10-2	.	.	CASSVVGGRNTEAFF
TRBV9	.	.	CASSPRADTGNTIYF
TRBV5-6	.	TRBD1	CASSRGTGGYSPLHF
TRBV27	.	TRBD1	CASSLGTAYGYTF
TRBV9	.	TRBD1	CASTPGQGGNEQFF
TRBV27	.	TRBD1	CASSRDRGPSNIQYF
TRBV7-2	.	TRBD1	CASSPGTGGVQPQHF
TRBV19	few	.	CASSILGNTEAFF
TRBV2	.	.	CASSGQTNTNEKLFF
TRBV7-3	.	TRBD2	CASSHGAGGPGRETQYF
TRBV2	.	.	CASGRIAAGQTQYF
TRBV7-9	.	TRBD2	CASSLGLAGYNEQFF
TRBV10-2	.	TRBD1	CASSEIWTGGAFF
TRBV5-4	.	TRBD2	CASSLSGGSYNEQFF
TRBV4-3	.	TRBD1	CASSQETGQGTDTQYF